This T cell receptor beta chain was identified during a study of cytotoxic CD8 clonotypes in ibrutinib-treated CLL. The CDR3 contains 15 residues. V was pared by 10 bases and J by 2 bases, with 7 bases of the junction left unmatched. CDR1 and CDR2 (germline): MNHEY, SVGAGI. Method: immunoSEQ multiplex PCR; TCRdb's copy keeps in-frame clones and lacks some. The sample consists of about 68,000 clones, 80% of them appearing once. This clonotype originated in a human donor with chronic lymphocytic leukemia. The sample here was PBMCs, taken at disease progression, from a patient treated with ibrutinib. The chain combines TRBV6-5 with TRBJ2-1; 11 bases align to TRBD2. The CDR3 spells CATKIAGGPYNEQFF. The CDR3 DNA reads as TGTGCCACCAAGATAGCGGGAGGGCCCTACAATGAGCAGTTCTTC.